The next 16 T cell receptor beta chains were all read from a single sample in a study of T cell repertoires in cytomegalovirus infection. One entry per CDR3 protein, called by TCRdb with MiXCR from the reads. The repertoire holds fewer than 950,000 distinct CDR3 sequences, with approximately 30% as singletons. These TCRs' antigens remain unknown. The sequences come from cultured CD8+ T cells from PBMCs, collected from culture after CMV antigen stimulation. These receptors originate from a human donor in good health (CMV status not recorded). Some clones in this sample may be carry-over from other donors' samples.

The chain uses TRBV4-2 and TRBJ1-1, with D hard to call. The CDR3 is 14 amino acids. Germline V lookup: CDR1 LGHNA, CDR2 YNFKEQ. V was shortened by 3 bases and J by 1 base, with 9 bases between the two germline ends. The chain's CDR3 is CASSHSGENTEAFF. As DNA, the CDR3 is TGTGCCAGCAGCCATAGCGGGGAGAACACTGAAGCTTTCTTT.

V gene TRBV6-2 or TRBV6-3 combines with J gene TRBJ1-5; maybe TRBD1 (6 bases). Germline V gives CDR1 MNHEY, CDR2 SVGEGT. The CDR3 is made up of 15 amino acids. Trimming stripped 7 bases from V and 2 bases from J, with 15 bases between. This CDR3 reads CASTRGGLGNQPQHF. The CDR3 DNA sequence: TGTGCCAGCACCCGAGGGGGGCTCGGCAATCAGCCCCAGCATTTT.

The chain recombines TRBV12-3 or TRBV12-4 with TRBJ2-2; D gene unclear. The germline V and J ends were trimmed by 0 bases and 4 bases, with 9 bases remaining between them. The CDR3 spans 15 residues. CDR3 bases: TGTGCCAGCAGTTTAGCGTCGATTGGCACCGGGGAGCTGTTTTTT. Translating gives CASSLASIGTGELFF.

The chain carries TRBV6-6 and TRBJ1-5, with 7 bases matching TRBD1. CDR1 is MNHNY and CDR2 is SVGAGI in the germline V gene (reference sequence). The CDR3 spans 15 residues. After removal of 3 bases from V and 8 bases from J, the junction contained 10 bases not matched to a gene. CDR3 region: CASSYLAGGWKPQHF. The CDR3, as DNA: TGTGCCAGCAGTTATTTGGCAGGGGGATGGAAGCCCCAGCATTTT.

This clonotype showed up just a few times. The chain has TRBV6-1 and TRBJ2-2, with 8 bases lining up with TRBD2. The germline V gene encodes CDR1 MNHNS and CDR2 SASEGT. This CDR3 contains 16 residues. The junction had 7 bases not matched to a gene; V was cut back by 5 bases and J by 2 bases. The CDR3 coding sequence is TGTGCCAGCAGTTACGGGACTAGAAGTAACACCGGGGAGCTGTTTTTT. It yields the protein CASSYGTRSNTGELFF.

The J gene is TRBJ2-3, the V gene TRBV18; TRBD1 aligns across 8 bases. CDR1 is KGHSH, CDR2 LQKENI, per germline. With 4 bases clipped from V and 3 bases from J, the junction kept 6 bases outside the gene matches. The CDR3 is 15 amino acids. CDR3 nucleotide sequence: TGTGCCAGCTCACTGCGGGACAGGATAACAGATACGCAGTATTTT. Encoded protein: CASSLRDRITDTQYF. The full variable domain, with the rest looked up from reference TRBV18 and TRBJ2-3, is NAGVMQNPRHLVRRRGQEARLRCSPMKGHSHVYWYRQLPEEGLKFMVYLQKENIIDESGMPKERFSAEFPKEGPSILRIQQVVRGDSAAYFCASSLRDRITDTQYFGPGTRLTVL.

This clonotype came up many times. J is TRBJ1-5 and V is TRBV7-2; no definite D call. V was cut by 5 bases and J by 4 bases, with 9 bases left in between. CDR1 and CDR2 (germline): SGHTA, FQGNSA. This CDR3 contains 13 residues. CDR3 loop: CASSPAGNQPQHF. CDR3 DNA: TGTGCCAGCAGCCCCGCGGGTAATCAGCCCCAGCATTTT.

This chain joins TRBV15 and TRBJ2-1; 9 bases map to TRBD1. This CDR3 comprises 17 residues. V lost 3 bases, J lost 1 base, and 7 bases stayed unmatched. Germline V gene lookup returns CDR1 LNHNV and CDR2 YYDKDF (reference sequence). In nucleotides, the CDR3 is TGTGCCACCAGCAGCCCGGGACAGGGAGAATCCTACAATGAGCAGTTCTTC. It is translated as CATSSPGQGESYNEQFF.

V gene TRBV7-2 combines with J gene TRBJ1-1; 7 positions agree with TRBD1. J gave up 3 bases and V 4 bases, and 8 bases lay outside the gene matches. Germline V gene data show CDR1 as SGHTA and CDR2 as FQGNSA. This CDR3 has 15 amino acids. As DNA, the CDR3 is TGTGCCAGCAGCTCTGGGGAAACAGGGGACACTGAAGCTTTCTTT. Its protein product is CASSSGETGDTEAFF.

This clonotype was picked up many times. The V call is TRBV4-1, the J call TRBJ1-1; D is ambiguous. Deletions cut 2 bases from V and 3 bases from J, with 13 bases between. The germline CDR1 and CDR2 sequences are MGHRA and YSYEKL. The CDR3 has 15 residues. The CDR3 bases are TGCGCCAGCAGCCAAAGCCAAGGATCTCACACTGAAGCTTTCTTT. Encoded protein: CASSQSQGSHTEAFF.

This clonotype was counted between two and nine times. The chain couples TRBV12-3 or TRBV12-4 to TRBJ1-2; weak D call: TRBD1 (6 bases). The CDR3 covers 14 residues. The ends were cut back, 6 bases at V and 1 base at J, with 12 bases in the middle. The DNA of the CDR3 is TGTGCCAGCAGCTGGGACATCTATAACTATGGCTACACCTTC. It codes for CASSWDIYNYGYTF.

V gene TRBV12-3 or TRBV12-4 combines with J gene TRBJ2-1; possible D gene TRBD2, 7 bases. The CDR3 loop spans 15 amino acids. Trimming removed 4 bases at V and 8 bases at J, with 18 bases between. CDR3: CASSYAGAPWDEQFF. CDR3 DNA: TGTGCCAGCAGTTACGCGGGGGCTCCCTGGGATGAGCAGTTCTTC.

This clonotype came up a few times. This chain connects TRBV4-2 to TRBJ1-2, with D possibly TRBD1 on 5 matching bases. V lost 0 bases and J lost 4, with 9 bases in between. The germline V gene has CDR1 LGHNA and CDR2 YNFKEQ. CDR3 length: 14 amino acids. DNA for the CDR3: TGTGCCAGCAGCCAAGATCAGGACACCTATGGCTACACCTTC. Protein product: CASSQDQDTYGYTF.

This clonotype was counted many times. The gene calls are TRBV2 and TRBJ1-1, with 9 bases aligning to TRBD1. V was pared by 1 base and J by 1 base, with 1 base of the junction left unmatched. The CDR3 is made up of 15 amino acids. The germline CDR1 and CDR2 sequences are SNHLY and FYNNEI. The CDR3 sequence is CASSEGQGGNTEAFF. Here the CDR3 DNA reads TGTGCCAGCAGTGAAGGACAGGGGGGGAACACTGAAGCTTTCTTT.

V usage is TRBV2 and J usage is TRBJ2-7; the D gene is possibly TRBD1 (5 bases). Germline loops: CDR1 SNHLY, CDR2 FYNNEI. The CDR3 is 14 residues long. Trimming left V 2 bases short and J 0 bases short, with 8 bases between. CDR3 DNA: TGTGCCAGCAGTGAAAGCAGGGCCTCCTACGAGCAGTACTTC. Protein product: CASSESRASYEQYF.

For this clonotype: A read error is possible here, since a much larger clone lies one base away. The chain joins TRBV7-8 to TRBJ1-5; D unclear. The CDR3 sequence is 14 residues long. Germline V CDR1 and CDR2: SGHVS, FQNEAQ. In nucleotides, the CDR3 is TGTGTCAGCAGCCGTGGACTGAACAATCAGCCCCAGCATTTT. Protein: CVSSRGLNNQPQHF. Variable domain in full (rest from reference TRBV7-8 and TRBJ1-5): GAGVSQSPRYKVAKRGQDVALRCDPISGHVSLFWYQQALGQGPEFLTYFQNEAQLDKSGLPSDRFFAERPEGSVSTLKIQRTQQEDSAVYLCVSSRGLNNQPQHFGDGTRLSIL.